This entry lists 12 T cell receptor beta chains sequenced from one sample in a study of OX40 agonist ivuxolimab in advanced cancers. Profiled with immunoSEQ multiplex PCR; TCRdb holds only in-frame clones, not every one. The sample comprises some 35,000 clones, approximately 76% of which are singletons, and over 20% rests with the top ten. This specimen was CD4+ or CD8+ T cells sorted from blood, taken in a trial of the OX40 agonist ivuxolimab. The receptors stem from an adult with an advanced solid tumor such as melanoma, head and neck, liver or kidney cancer.

The chain recombines TRBV5-1 with TRBJ1-2; D unresolved. The CDR3 runs 13 residues. Germline CDR1 SGHRS, CDR2 YFSETQ. V was shortened by 0 bases and J by 0 bases, with 3 bases between the two germline ends. In nucleotides, the CDR3 is TGCGCCAGCAGCTTGGAAGCTAACTATGGCTACACCTTC. As protein: CASSLEANYGYTF.

The J gene is TRBJ2-3, the V gene TRBV19, with TRBD1 matching 8 bases. Unmatched junction bases numbered 10, after V lost 7 bases and J lost 4 bases. Germline V CDR1 and CDR2: LNHDA, SQIVND (reference sequence). This CDR3 comprises 15 residues. The CDR3 sequence is CASTGGPPGPDTQYF. CDR3 nucleotides: TGTGCCAGTACAGGGGGCCCCCCTGGCCCAGATACGCAGTATTTT.

The CDR3 sequence: CASSQGPGQGSNTIYF. CDR3 DNA sequence: TGTGCCAGCAGCCAGGGGCCGGGACAGGGGTCAAACACCATATATTTT. The genes are TRBV4-2 and TRBJ1-3; 10 bases fit TRBD1. Germline-derived CDR1 and CDR2 are LGHNA and YNFKEQ. This CDR3 is built from 16 residues. The V gene end was trimmed by 3 bases and the J gene end by 6 bases; junction bases not matched to a gene: 8.

This clone was recorded only once. The chain recombines TRBV19 with TRBJ2-5, with D perhaps given as TRBD1 or TRBD2 (6 bases each). CDR1 and CDR2 from the germline V gene are LNHDA and SQIVND (reference sequence). This CDR3 spans 17 amino acids. V shed 1 base and J shed 3 bases, with 18 bases lying between them. CDR3 in amino acids: CASSIGWRRGGEETQYF. The CDR3 nucleotides read TGTGCCAGTAGTATAGGTTGGCGCAGGGGCGGGGAAGAGACCCAGTACTTC.

The chain links TRBV7-9 to TRBJ1-4; D may be TRBD1 (5 bases). This CDR3 spans 16 amino acids. Germline CDR1 and CDR2: SEHNR and FQNEAQ (reference sequence). Between the trimmed V and J ends, which lost 1 base and 0 bases, there was a span of 9 bases. The CDR3 DNA follows: TGTGCCAGCAGCTTAGGACAGAGTGCAACTAATGAAAAACTGTTTTTT. Amino acids: CASSLGQSATNEKLFF.

The chain combines TRBV6-1 with TRBJ1-5; TRBD1 matches 9 bases. The ends lost 6 bases at V and 5 bases at J; junction bases unmatched: 8. Germline-derived CDR1 and CDR2 are MNHNS and SASEGT. The CDR3 contains 15 residues. CDR3 nucleotides: TGTGCCAGCAGCTACCGGGACAGGGACGATCAGCCCCAGCATTTT. Translation gives CASSYRDRDDQPQHF.

The chain recombines TRBV5-5 with TRBJ2-5; no clear D. Germline CDR1 and CDR2: SGHKS and YYEKEE (reference sequence). CDR3 size: 12 residues. Between the trimmed V and J ends, which lost 3 bases and 5 bases, there was a span of 8 bases. CDR3 region: CASSYQAETQYF. DNA of the CDR3: TGTGCCAGCAGCTACCAGGCGGAGACCCAGTACTTC.

V and J are TRBV5-1 and TRBJ1-2, with unresolved D. CDR1 and CDR2 (germline): SGHRS, YFSETQ. There are 14 residues in the CDR3. Trimming took off 4 bases at V and 2 bases at J, with 12 bases between the two ends. The CDR3: CASSLYGTNYGYTF. The CDR3 DNA follows: TGCGCCAGCAGCCTATACGGTACGAACTATGGCTACACCTTC.

This rearrangement joins TRBV20-1 to TRBJ1-1; possible D gene TRBD1, 6 bases. The CDR3 spans 10 residues. CDR1 and CDR2 (germline): DFQATT, SNEGSKA (reference sequence). V lost 6 bases and J lost 5, with 7 bases in between. CDR3 protein: CSAGGTEAFF. CDR3 DNA sequence: TGCAGTGCAGGGGGGACTGAAGCTTTCTTT.

Only a few counts were recorded for this clone. A junction boundary mismatches the germline segment, possibly from a read error. This chain links TRBV13 with TRBJ1-1; no clear D gene. The germline gives CDR1 PRHDT, CDR2 FYEKMQ (reference sequence). The CDR3 runs 12 residues. The CDR3 bases are TGTGCCAGCAGTTTAGGAGGTTGGGAAGCTTTCTTT. Protein product: CASSLGGWEAFF.

The rearrangement links TRBV11-2 to TRBJ2-1, with 10 nucleotides matching TRBD2. J gave up 4 bases and V 2 bases, and 5 bases lay outside the gene matches. This CDR3 is built from 16 residues. Germline V gene lookup returns CDR1 SGHAT and CDR2 FQNNGV. As DNA, the CDR3 is TGTGCCAGCAGCTTACAACTAGCGGGGCAATACAATGAGCAGTTCTTC. The encoded protein is CASSLQLAGQYNEQFF.

The rearrangement uses TRBV5-1 and TRBJ1-5, with a possible D match to TRBD1 (5 bases). Germline V gene data show CDR1 as SGHRS and CDR2 as YFSETQ. There are 16 residues in the CDR3. Deletions cut 2 bases from V and 1 base from J, with 13 bases between. CDR3 in amino acids: CASSLGGGGSNQPQHF. Here the CDR3 DNA reads TGCGCCAGCAGCTTAGGCGGGGGGGGGAGCAATCAGCCCCAGCATTTT.